The 20 T cell receptor beta chains in this list originate from one sample, sequenced in a study of early T cells in non-severe SARS-CoV-2 infection. TCRdb passed the 5' RACE reads through MiXCR, listing each CDR3 protein once. The table lists roughly 110,000 distinct CDR3 sequences, more than 9.5% of them singletons. The sequenced sample consisted of whole blood. All receptors derive from an adult who was a healthcare worker with PCR-confirmed SARS-CoV-2 infection or an uninfected control (not recorded which).

V gene TRBV18 combines with J gene TRBJ1-4; D remains unclear. CDR3 length equals 17 residues. Germline values: CDR1 KGHSH, CDR2 LQKENI. V shed 1 base and J shed 5 bases, with 17 bases lying between them. CDR3 sequence: CASSPLEGSASNEKLFF. CDR3 bases: TGTGCCAGCTCACCACTGGAGGGTTCCGCATCCAATGAAAAACTGTTTTTT.

The table lists this clonotype with many counts. The chain combines TRBV9 with TRBJ2-1, with TRBD2 as a possible D gene (7 bases). Trimming shortened V by 0 bases and J by 4 bases, and 11 bases separated the two germline ends. This CDR3 contains 15 residues. Germline CDR1 is SGDLS and CDR2 is YYNGEE. The CDR3 nucleotides are TGTGCCAGCAGCGTAGTGGCGGGGGCGTACAATGAGCAGTTCTTC. Its translation is CASSVVAGAYNEQFF.

This clonotype showed up just a few times. The rearrangement uses TRBV2 and TRBJ2-2; D is perhaps TRBD2 (6 bases). Germline loops: CDR1 SNHLY, CDR2 FYNNEI. The V end lost 1 base, the J end lost 6 bases, and 6 bases lay between the germline ends. The CDR3 extends over 13 amino acids. In DNA, the CDR3 is TGTGCCAGCAGTGAAGGGGGGGCCGGGGAGCTGTTTTTT. This encodes CASSEGGAGELFF.

V usage is TRBV7-2 and J usage is TRBJ2-3, with D possibly being TRBD1 or TRBD2 (5 bases each). Trimming removed 5 bases from V and 8 bases from J, with 17 bases in between. This CDR3 has 14 amino acids. Germline assignment: CDR1 SGHTA and CDR2 FQGNSA. In DNA form, the CDR3 reads TGTGCCAGCAGCGGGGGATCGAGCGACGGTACGCAGTATTTT. This encodes CASSGGSSDGTQYF.

With regard to this clonotype: A much larger clone differs from this one at a single base, so this may be a read error. The chain combines TRBV30 with TRBJ1-1, with 7 bases aligning to TRBD1. Germline loops: CDR1 GTSNPN, CDR2 SVGIG (reference sequence). The CDR3 length is 14 residues. CDR3 loop: CVWTVEGARTEAFF. CDR3 bases: TGTGTCTGGACAGTCGAGGGGGCGAGGACTGAAGCTTTCTTT.

There are many counts of this clonotype. The V gene is TRBV19, the J gene TRBJ2-7, with D perhaps matching TRBD1 (6 bases). The CDR3 has 14 amino acids. CDR1 LNHDA and CDR2 SQIVND come from the germline V gene (reference sequence). The V end was cut by 6 bases, the J end by 4 bases, with 16 bases between. In nucleotides, the CDR3 is TGTGCCAGTAGCAAAACGACAGGATCTTACGAGCAGTACTTC. Protein sequence: CASSKTTGSYEQYF.

This clonotype showed up just a few times. The chain joins TRBV11-2 to TRBJ2-1, with TRBD1 matching 8 bases. Trimming removed 6 bases from V and 10 bases from J; junction bases left unmatched: 11. This CDR3 has 14 amino acids. Per the germline V gene, CDR1 is SGHAT and CDR2 is FQNNGV. As DNA, the CDR3 is TGTGCCAGCAGTTATTCTGCAGGGGGCGTCGAGCAGTTCTTC. It translates to CASSYSAGGVEQFF.

This clonotype was seen many times. This chain joins TRBV28 and TRBJ2-3; D gene unclear. The CDR3 is made up of 10 amino acids. The germline V and J ends were trimmed by 8 bases and 7 bases, with 7 bases remaining between them. Germline values: CDR1 MDHEN, CDR2 SYDVKM. CDR3 DNA: TGTGCCAGCGGCTCAAATACGCAGTATTTT. This gives the protein CASGSNTQYF.

This clonotype was recorded only once. The chain carries TRBV7-2 and TRBJ2-3; TRBD2 aligns across 9 bases. Germline V lookup: CDR1 SGHTA, CDR2 FQGNSA. The CDR3 has 16 residues. The junction had 3 bases not matched to a gene; V was cut back by 1 base and J by 1 base. The CDR3 reads CASSLGGRGGTDTQYF. The CDR3 DNA is TGTGCCAGCAGCTTAGGCGGGAGGGGGGGCACAGATACGCAGTATTTT. Complete variable domain (other parts from reference TRBV7-2 and TRBJ2-3): GAGVSQSPSNKVTEKGKDVELRCDPISGHTALYWYRQSLGQGLEFLIYFQGNSAPDKSGLPSDRFSAERTGGSVSTLTIQRTQQEDSAVYLCASSLGGRGGTDTQYFGPGTRLTVL.

This clonotype has a count of ten or more. The CDR3, as DNA: TGCGCCAGCAGCCTAGGACTAGGAGACAATGAGCAGTTCTTC. Its translation: CASSLGLGDNEQFF. The chain recombines TRBV5-1 with TRBJ2-1, with 7 nucleotides matching TRBD2. The CDR3 consists of 14 residues. CDR1 SGHRS and CDR2 YFSETQ come from the germline V gene. Trimming took 4 bases from V and 5 from J; bases not matched to a gene: 6.

This clonotype was observed at least ten times. The V and J genes are TRBV12-3 or TRBV12-4 and TRBJ2-5; possible D gene TRBD2, 5 bases. This CDR3 has 12 amino acids. V was pared by 6 bases and J by 7 bases, with 12 bases between. CDR3 protein: CASSPPGLTQYF. For the CDR3, the DNA is TGTGCCAGCAGCCCGCCCGGACTGACCCAGTACTTC.

This clonotype has just a few counts. This sequence joins TRBV11-3 and TRBJ2-3; D perhaps matches TRBD2 (5 bases). CDR1 SGHNT and CDR2 YENEEA come from the germline V gene. V shed 5 bases and J shed 6 bases, with 9 bases lying between them. There are 12 residues in the CDR3. The CDR3 region has the DNA TGTGCCAGCAGCCCGAAGCGGGATACGCAGTATTTT. This translates into CASSPKRDTQYF.

This clonotype has more than one count but fewer than ten. V usage is TRBV20-1 and J usage is TRBJ2-7; no firm D call. Trimming shortened V by 3 bases and J by 3 bases, and 15 bases separated the two germline ends. Germline V gene data show CDR1 as DFQATT and CDR2 as SNEGSKA (reference sequence). This CDR3 contains 14 residues. The CDR3 region is CSASSSLNYYEQYF. In DNA, the CDR3 is TGCAGTGCTAGTTCAAGCCTAAACTACTACGAGCAGTACTTC.

This clonotype was detected once. The CDR3 DNA follows: TGTGCCATCAGTGAGGGAGGTCGAAGCATTCAGTACTTC. It codes for CAISEGGRSIQYF. The J gene is TRBJ2-4, the V gene TRBV10-3, with a weak D call TRBD2 (5 bases). CDR1 is ENHRY, CDR2 SYGVKD, per germline. CDR3 length: 13 residues. Trimming removed 2 bases at V and 9 bases at J, with 11 bases between.

V usage is TRBV28 and J usage is TRBJ1-1; D gene unclear. Trimming cost V 3 bases and J 6 bases, with 14 bases left between them. The CDR3 is 14 residues long. The V gene's germline CDR1 is MDHEN and CDR2 SYDVKM. The CDR3 sequence is CASSLLQSAAEAFF. CDR3 DNA sequence: TGTGCCAGCAGTTTGCTGCAGTCCGCGGCTGAAGCTTTCTTT.

Many counts were recorded for this clonotype. The V and J genes are TRBV7-9 and TRBJ1-3; D gene unclear. Germline CDR1 SEHNR, CDR2 FQNEAQ (reference sequence). V was clipped by 5 bases and J by 0 bases, with 11 bases between them. CDR3 length: 15 amino acids. The CDR3 reads CASSPRRTSGNTIYF. DNA for the CDR3: TGTGCCAGCAGCCCTCGACGCACCTCTGGAAACACCATATATTTT.

This clonotype was seen a few times. The V and J genes are TRBV3-1 and TRBJ2-7; TRBD2 is a possible D gene (6 bases). Germline V lookup: CDR1 LGHDT, CDR2 YNNKEL (reference sequence). The CDR3 has 13 residues. V was trimmed by 6 bases and J by 6 bases, leaving 15 bases between them. The CDR3 region is CASSLNGGGEQYF. The CDR3 DNA reads TGTGCCAGCAGTCTCAACGGGGGAGGCGAGCAGTACTTC.

This clonotype was counted many times. The gene calls are TRBV5-4 and TRBJ2-1; a possible D gene is TRBD2 (6 bases). V was pared by 4 bases and J by 5 bases, with 10 bases between. Looked up from germline, CDR1 is SGHNT and CDR2 is YYREEE (reference sequence). The CDR3 sequence is 13 residues long. The CDR3 protein is CASSQERDNEQFF. CDR3 DNA: TGTGCCAGCAGCCAAGAGCGGGACAATGAGCAGTTCTTC.

This clonotype showed up just a few times. V gene TRBV12-3 or TRBV12-4 combines with J gene TRBJ2-2, with D uncertain. Trimming removed 5 bases from V and 6 bases from J, with 7 bases in between. The CDR3 consists of 12 residues. The CDR3 bases are TGTGCCAGCAGTCTCGATCCCGGGGAGCTGTTTTTT. Translated: CASSLDPGELFF.

This clonotype has a count of ten or more. This chain joins TRBV7-9 and TRBJ2-3, with 12 bases lining up with TRBD2. The V gene end was trimmed by 5 bases and the J gene end by 5 bases; junction bases not matched to a gene: 11. The CDR3 has 17 amino acids. Germline V gene data show CDR1 as SEHNR and CDR2 as FQNEAQ (reference sequence). DNA for the CDR3: TGTGCCAGCAGCCCCGGCCGGACTAGCGGGGCCGAAGATACGCAGTATTTT. This translates into CASSPGRTSGAEDTQYF.